Listed below are T cell receptor beta chains from one sample, sequenced in a study of blood T cell repertoires in COVID-19. Sequenced by immunoSEQ multiplex PCR; TCRdb stores in-frame clones only, minus some. The sample gives 160,000 or so clones, 75% to 90% of which show up once; more than 14% is in the top ten. Sequences were obtained from peripheral blood. These receptors were taken from a woman in her thirties or forties with acute or convalescent COVID-19. The CDR3 runs from the conserved cysteine through the conserved F or W. A D gene is named only where the DNA matches it firmly. A row's size may be missing; if present it is once, few, many or a size class.

abundance: -; d_gene: TRBD1; j_gene: TRBJ1-5; v_gene: TRBV2; CDR3nt: TGTGCCACCAGGACAGGGAATCAGCCCCAGCATTTT; CDR3aa: CATRTGNQPQHF
abundance: -; d_gene: -; j_gene: TRBJ2-7; v_gene: TRBV4-1; CDR3nt: TGCGCCAGCAGCCAGGAACAGGTGAGATTCTACGAGCAGTACTTC; CDR3aa: CASSQEQVRFYEQYF
abundance: -; d_gene: TRBD1; j_gene: TRBJ1-2; v_gene: TRBV19; CDR3nt: TGTGCCAGTACGCAAGAACCGACAGGGAGGAGTGGCTACACCTTC; CDR3aa: CASTQEPTGRSGYTF
abundance: -; d_gene: TRBD1; j_gene: TRBJ1-4; v_gene: TRBV12-3/TRBV12-4; CDR3nt: TGTGCCAGCAGCCGACAGGGGGCCGAAAAACTGTTTTTT; CDR3aa: CASSRQGAEKLFF
abundance: -; d_gene: -; j_gene: TRBJ2-1; v_gene: TRBV19; CDR3nt: TGTGCCAGTACCGGTTACAATGAGCAGTTCTTC; CDR3aa: CASTGYNEQFF
abundance: -; d_gene: -; j_gene: TRBJ1-5; v_gene: TRBV24-1; CDR3nt: TGTGCCACCAGTGATTTTGAGCAGCCCCAGCATTTT; CDR3aa: CATSDFEQPQHF
abundance: once; d_gene: -; j_gene: TRBJ2-4; v_gene: TRBV4-2; CDR3nt: TGTGCCAGCAGCCAAGTGGGTGAGGGAATTGCCAAAAACATTCAGTACTTC; CDR3aa: CASSQVGEGIAKNIQYF
abundance: -; d_gene: TRBD1; j_gene: TRBJ1-6; v_gene: TRBV19; CDR3nt: TGTGCCAGTAGCCGGGACAGTGGGCATTCACCCCTCCACTTT; CDR3aa: CASSRDSGHSPLHF
abundance: -; d_gene: TRBD2; j_gene: TRBJ2-2; v_gene: TRBV19; CDR3nt: TGTGCCAGTAGTATAGGTGCTAGCGGGATGGGCGGGGAGCTGTTTTTT; CDR3aa: CASSIGASGMGGELFF
abundance: -; d_gene: -; j_gene: TRBJ1-5; v_gene: TRBV4-1; CDR3nt: TGCGCCAGCAGCCAAGATTGGAGGTCCGGCCAGCCCCAGCATTTT; CDR3aa: CASSQDWRSGQPQHF
abundance: -; d_gene: -; j_gene: TRBJ2-1; v_gene: TRBV24-1; CDR3nt: TGTGCCACCAGTGATTCCGACTATGAGCAGTTCTTC; CDR3aa: CATSDSDYEQFF
abundance: -; d_gene: -; j_gene: TRBJ1-5; v_gene: TRBV15; CDR3nt: TGTGCCACCAGCAGGTCTACGACGGGTGGGAATCAGCCCCAGCATTTT; CDR3aa: CATSRSTTGGNQPQHF
abundance: -; d_gene: TRBD1; j_gene: TRBJ2-1; v_gene: TRBV6-1; CDR3nt: TGTGCCAGCAGTGAATATCAAAATTTGGACAGGGGAGGATATGAGCAGTTCTTC; CDR3aa: CASSEYQNLDRGGYEQFF
abundance: -; d_gene: -; j_gene: TRBJ1-3; v_gene: TRBV2; CDR3nt: TGTGCCAGCAGTCGGGACAACTCTGGAAACACCATATATTTT; CDR3aa: CASSRDNSGNTIYF
abundance: -; d_gene: TRBD2; j_gene: TRBJ2-3; v_gene: TRBV4-1; CDR3nt: TGCGCCAGCAGCCAAGAGAAGCGGGGGGGCGACACAGATACGCAGTATTTT; CDR3aa: CASSQEKRGGDTDTQYF
abundance: -; d_gene: TRBD2; j_gene: TRBJ2-3; v_gene: TRBV24-1; CDR3nt: TGTGCCACCAGTGCCCGCGGAGCCCTAGCGGGGTCGGGAGATACGCAGTATTTT; CDR3aa: CATSARGALAGSGDTQYF
abundance: -; d_gene: -; j_gene: TRBJ1-3; v_gene: TRBV5-1; CDR3nt: TGCGCCAGCAGCTTTGATGGGGGGAGTGGAAACACCATATATTTT; CDR3aa: CASSFDGGSGNTIYF
abundance: few; d_gene: -; j_gene: TRBJ2-5; v_gene: TRBV6-4; CDR3nt: TGTGCCAGCAGCATCAGGGCGGAGGAGACCCAGTACTTC; CDR3aa: CASSIRAEETQYF
abundance: -; d_gene: -; j_gene: TRBJ1-5; v_gene: TRBV11-1; CDR3nt: TGTGCCAGCAGCTTGGGCAGCAATCAGCCCCAGCATTTT; CDR3aa: CASSLGSNQPQHF
abundance: -; d_gene: -; j_gene: TRBJ1-5; v_gene: TRBV6-1; CDR3nt: TGTGCCAGCAGTGAATGGACTGCCTCGGGTCAGCCCCAGCATTTT; CDR3aa: CASSEWTASGQPQHF
abundance: -; d_gene: TRBD1; j_gene: TRBJ2-2; v_gene: TRBV10-3; CDR3nt: TGTGCCATCAGTGATACCGGGACAGGGGGCGGCGGGGAGCTGTTTTTT; CDR3aa: CAISDTGTGGGGELFF
abundance: -; d_gene: -; j_gene: TRBJ1-4; v_gene: TRBV19; CDR3nt: TGTGCCAGTAGCGAGAGAACGCGTGAAAAACTGTTTTTT; CDR3aa: CASSERTREKLFF
abundance: -; d_gene: TRBD2; j_gene: TRBJ2-7; v_gene: TRBV28; CDR3nt: TGTGCCAGCAGTCTGAGGGCCGGACTAGCGGGGGCCCGGCAGGAGCAGTACTTC; CDR3aa: CASSLRAGLAGARQEQYF
abundance: -; d_gene: -; j_gene: TRBJ1-1; v_gene: TRBV28; CDR3nt: TGTGCCACTTGGGAGATGGAAGCTTTCTTT; CDR3aa: CATWEMEAFF
abundance: -; d_gene: -; j_gene: TRBJ2-5; v_gene: TRBV3-1/TRBV3-2; CDR3nt: TGTGCCAGCAAATCAAGCGGTCAAGAGACCCAGTACTTC; CDR3aa: CASKSSGQETQYF
abundance: -; d_gene: TRBD2; j_gene: TRBJ2-1; v_gene: TRBV20-1; CDR3nt: TGCAGTGCTGGTGGGACTAGCGGGGGGGAAGGGAATGAGCAGTTCTTC; CDR3aa: CSAGGTSGGEGNEQFF
abundance: -; d_gene: TRBD1; j_gene: TRBJ1-1; v_gene: TRBV6-5; CDR3nt: TGTGCCAGCAGTACCGGGACAGGGTTCACTGAAGCTTTCTTT; CDR3aa: CASSTGTGFTEAFF
abundance: -; d_gene: TRBD1; j_gene: TRBJ2-3; v_gene: TRBV9; CDR3nt: TGTGCCAGCAGCGTGTCAGGGGGCACGGGGACCACCTATACGCAGTATTTT; CDR3aa: CASSVSGGTGTTYTQYF
abundance: -; d_gene: TRBD1; j_gene: TRBJ1-2; v_gene: TRBV6-6; CDR3nt: TGTGCCAGCAGTTATGTCGGCGGCAGGGGGCGGGATGGCTACACCTTC; CDR3aa: CASSYVGGRGRDGYTF
abundance: -; d_gene: -; j_gene: TRBJ2-7; v_gene: TRBV6-5; CDR3nt: TGTGCCAGCAGGCTGGGAGCAGGGAGGTACGAGCAGTACTTC; CDR3aa: CASRLGAGRYEQYF
abundance: -; d_gene: -; j_gene: TRBJ2-3; v_gene: TRBV2; CDR3nt: TGTGCCAGCAGGTCTATCACAGATACGCAGTATTTT; CDR3aa: CASRSITDTQYF
abundance: once; d_gene: -; j_gene: TRBJ2-2; v_gene: TRBV19; CDR3nt: TGTGCCAGTAGCTCGAGCCTGGACACCGGGGAGCTGTTTTTT; CDR3aa: CASSSSLDTGELFF
abundance: -; d_gene: -; j_gene: TRBJ2-5; v_gene: TRBV2; CDR3nt: TGTGCCAGCAGTTCTGGGGGGGAGACCCAGTACTTC; CDR3aa: CASSSGGETQYF
abundance: -; d_gene: -; j_gene: TRBJ2-6; v_gene: TRBV5-8; CDR3nt: TGTGCCAGCAGCATTCCAGGGTTGGCCAACGTCCTGACTTTC; CDR3aa: CASSIPGLANVLTF
abundance: -; d_gene: TRBD1; j_gene: TRBJ1-1; v_gene: TRBV7-3; CDR3nt: TGTGCCAGCAGCTCGACAGACAGGGGCCACACTGAAGCTTTCTTT; CDR3aa: CASSSTDRGHTEAFF
abundance: -; d_gene: TRBD2; j_gene: TRBJ2-1; v_gene: TRBV15; CDR3nt: TGTGCCACCAGTGAAAGAAGATTGCGGGGGGGATTGTACAATGAGCAGTTCTTC; CDR3aa: CATSERRLRGGLYNEQFF
abundance: -; d_gene: TRBD1; j_gene: TRBJ1-6; v_gene: TRBV28; CDR3nt: TGTGCCAGCAGTTTACTACAGGGGAATTCACCCCTCCACTTT; CDR3aa: CASSLLQGNSPLHF
abundance: -; d_gene: -; j_gene: TRBJ2-1; v_gene: TRBV19; CDR3nt: TGTGCCAGTAGTTGGGAGTCACGCTACAATGAGCAGTTCTTC; CDR3aa: CASSWESRYNEQFF
abundance: -; d_gene: -; j_gene: TRBJ1-1; v_gene: TRBV11-3; CDR3nt: TGTGCCAGCAGCTTAGATCGAATCGGTGGTAGTGAAGCTTTCTTT; CDR3aa: CASSLDRIGGSEAFF
abundance: -; d_gene: TRBD2; j_gene: TRBJ2-1; v_gene: TRBV30; CDR3nt: TGTGCCTGGAGTAAGTTGAGCGGGAGGGGGAATGAGCAGTTCTTC; CDR3aa: CAWSKLSGRGNEQFF
abundance: -; d_gene: TRBD1; j_gene: TRBJ1-6; v_gene: TRBV5-6; CDR3nt: TGTGCCAGCAGCCAGACAGGGGCCGTATCCTCCTATAATTCACCCCTCCACTTT; CDR3aa: CASSQTGAVSSYNSPLHF